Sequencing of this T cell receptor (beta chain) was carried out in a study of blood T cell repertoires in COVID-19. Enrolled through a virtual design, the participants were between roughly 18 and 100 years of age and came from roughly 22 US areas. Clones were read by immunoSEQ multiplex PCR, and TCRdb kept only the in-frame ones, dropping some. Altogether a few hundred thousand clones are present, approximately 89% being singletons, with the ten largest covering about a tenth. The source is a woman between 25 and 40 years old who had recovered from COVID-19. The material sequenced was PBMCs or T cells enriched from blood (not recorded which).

CDR3 protein: CASSPGTLSTNEKLFF. CDR3 sequence (DNA): TGCGCCAGCAGCCCGGGGACACTATCAACTAATGAAAAACTGTTTTTT. The chain recombines TRBV5-1 with TRBJ1-4; a possible D gene is TRBD1 (6 bases). Trimming shortened V by 4 bases and J by 0 bases, and 13 bases separated the two germline ends. CDR3 size: 16 residues. Per germline, CDR1 SGHRS and CDR2 YFSETQ.